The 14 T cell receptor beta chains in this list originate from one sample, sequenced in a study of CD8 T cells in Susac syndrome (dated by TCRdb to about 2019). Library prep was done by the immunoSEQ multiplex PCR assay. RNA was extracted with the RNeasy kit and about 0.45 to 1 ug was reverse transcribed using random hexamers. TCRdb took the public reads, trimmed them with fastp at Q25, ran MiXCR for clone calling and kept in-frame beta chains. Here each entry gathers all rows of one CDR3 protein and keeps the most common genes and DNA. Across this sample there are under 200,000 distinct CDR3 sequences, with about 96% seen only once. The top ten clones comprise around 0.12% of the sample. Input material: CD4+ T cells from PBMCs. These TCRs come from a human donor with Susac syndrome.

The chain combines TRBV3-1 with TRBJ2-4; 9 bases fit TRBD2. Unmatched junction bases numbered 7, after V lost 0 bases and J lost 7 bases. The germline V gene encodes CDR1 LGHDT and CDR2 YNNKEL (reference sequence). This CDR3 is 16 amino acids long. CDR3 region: CASSQDGRGGRNIQYF. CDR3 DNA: TGTGCCAGCAGCCAAGATGGGCGGGGGGGCCGGAACATTCAGTACTTC.

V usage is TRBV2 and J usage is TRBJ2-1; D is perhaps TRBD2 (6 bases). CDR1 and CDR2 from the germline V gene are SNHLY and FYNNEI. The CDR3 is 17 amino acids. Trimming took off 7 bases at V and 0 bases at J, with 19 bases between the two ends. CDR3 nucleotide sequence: TGTGCCAGCACCACGATGGGACTCTTAAGCTCCTACAATGAGCAGTTCTTC. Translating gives CASTTMGLLSSYNEQFF.

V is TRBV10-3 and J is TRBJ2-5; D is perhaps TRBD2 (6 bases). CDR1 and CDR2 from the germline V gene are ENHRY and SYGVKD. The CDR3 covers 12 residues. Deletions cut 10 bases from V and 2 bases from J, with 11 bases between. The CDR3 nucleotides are TGTGCCACCGGAGGGGCGCAAGAGACCCAGTACTTC. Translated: CATGGAQETQYF.

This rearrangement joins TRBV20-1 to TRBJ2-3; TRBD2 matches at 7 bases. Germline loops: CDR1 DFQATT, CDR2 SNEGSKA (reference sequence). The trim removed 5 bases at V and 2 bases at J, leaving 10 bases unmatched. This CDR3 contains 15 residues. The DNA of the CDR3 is TGCAGTGCTGTACTGGCTAGCGGATACACAGATACGCAGTATTTT. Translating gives CSAVLASGYTDTQYF.

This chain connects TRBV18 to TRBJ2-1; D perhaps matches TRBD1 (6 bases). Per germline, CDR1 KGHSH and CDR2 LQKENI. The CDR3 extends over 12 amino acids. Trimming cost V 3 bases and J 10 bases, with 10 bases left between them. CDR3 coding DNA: TGTGCCAGCTCACCGACAGGCCTCGAGCAGTTCTTC. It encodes CASSPTGLEQFF.

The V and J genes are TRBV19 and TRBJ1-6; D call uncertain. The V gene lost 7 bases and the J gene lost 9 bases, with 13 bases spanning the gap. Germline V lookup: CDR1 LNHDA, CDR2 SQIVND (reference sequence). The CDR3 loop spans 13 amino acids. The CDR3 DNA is TGTGCCAGTAAGAAGGATGGAGTTTCACCCCTCCACTTT. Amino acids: CASKKDGVSPLHF.

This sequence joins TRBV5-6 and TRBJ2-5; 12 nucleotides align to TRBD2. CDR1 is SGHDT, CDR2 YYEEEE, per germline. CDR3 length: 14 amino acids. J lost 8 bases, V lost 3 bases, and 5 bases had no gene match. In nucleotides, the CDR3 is TGTGCCAGCAGCTCGGGACTAGCGGGCGCTACCCAGTACTTC. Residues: CASSSGLAGATQYF. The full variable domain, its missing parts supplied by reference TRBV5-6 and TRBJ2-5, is DAGVTQSPTHLIKTRGQQVTLRCSPKSGHDTVSWYQQALGQGPQFIFQYYEEEERQRGNFPDRFSGHQFPNYSSELNVNALLLGDSALYLCASSSGLAGATQYFGPGTRLLVL.

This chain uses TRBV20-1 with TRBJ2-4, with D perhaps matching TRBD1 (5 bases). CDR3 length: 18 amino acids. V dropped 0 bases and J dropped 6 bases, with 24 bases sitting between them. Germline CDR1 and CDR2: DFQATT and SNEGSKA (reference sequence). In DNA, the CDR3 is TGCAGTGCTAGAGATCCCGCACAGGTTAAAGCCTACCTAAACATTCAGTACTTC. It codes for CSARDPAQVKAYLNIQYF.

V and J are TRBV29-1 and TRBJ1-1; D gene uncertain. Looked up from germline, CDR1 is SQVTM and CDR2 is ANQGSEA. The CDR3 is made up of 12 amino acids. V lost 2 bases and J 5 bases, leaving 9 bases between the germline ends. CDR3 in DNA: TGCAGCGTTGAATTGCGTAGGACTGAAGCTTTCTTT. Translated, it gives CSVELRRTEAFF. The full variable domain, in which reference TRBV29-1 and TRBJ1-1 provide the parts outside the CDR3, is SAVISQKPSRDICQRGTSLTIQCQVDSQVTMMFWYRQQPGQSLTLIATANQGSEATYESGFVIDKFPISRPNLTFSTLTVSNMSPEDSSIYLCSVELRRTEAFFGQGTRLTVV.

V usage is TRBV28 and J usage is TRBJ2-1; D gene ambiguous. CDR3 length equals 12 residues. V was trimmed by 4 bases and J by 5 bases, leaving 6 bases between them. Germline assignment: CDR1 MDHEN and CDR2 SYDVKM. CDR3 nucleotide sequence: TGTGCCAGCAGTTGGGCCAACAATGAGCAGTTCTTC. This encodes CASSWANNEQFF.

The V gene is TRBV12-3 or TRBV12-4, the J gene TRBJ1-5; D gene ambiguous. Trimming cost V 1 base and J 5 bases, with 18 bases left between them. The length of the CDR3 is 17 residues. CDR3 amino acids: CASSLGAVGLRDQPQHF. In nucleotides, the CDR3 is TGTGCCAGCAGTTTAGGGGCCGTAGGGCTTCGGGATCAGCCCCAGCATTTT.

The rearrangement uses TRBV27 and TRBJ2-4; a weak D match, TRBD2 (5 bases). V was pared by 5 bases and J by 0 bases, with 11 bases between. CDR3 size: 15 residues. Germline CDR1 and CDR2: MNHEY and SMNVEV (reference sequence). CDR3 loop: CASSPGLLAKNIQYF. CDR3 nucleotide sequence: TGTGCCAGCAGTCCCGGACTCCTAGCCAAAAACATTCAGTACTTC.

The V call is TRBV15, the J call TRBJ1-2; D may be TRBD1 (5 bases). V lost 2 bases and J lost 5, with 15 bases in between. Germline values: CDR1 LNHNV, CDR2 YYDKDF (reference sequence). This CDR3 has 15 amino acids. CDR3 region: CATSRNPPGRYGYTF. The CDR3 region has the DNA TGTGCCACCAGCAGAAACCCCCCGGGACGGTATGGCTACACCTTC.

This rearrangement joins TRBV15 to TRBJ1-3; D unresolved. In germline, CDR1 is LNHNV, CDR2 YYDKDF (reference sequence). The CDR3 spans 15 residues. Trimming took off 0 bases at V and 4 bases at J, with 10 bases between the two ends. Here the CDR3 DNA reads TGTGCCACCAGCAGAGATCCGGCTCCGGGAAACACCATATATTTT. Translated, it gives CATSRDPAPGNTIYF.